Below are 11 T cell receptor beta chains sequenced from a single sample in a study of blood T cell repertoires in COVID-19. The repertoire was sequenced with immunoSEQ multiplex PCR; TCRdb's copy has only in-frame clones and lacks some. The sample consists of around 58,000 clones, roughly 80% of them appearing once. Sequences were obtained from peripheral blood. The receptors here all came from a human donor in a cohort sampled during active COVID-19.

This chain connects TRBV6-5 to TRBJ2-3; TRBD2 agrees at 10 bases. CDR3 length: 14 residues. Germline values: CDR1 MNHEY, CDR2 SVGAGI. The V and J ends lost 6 bases and 3 bases, in that order; junction bases with no gene match: 3. The CDR3: CASRLAGVTDTQYF. CDR3 DNA sequence: TGTGCCAGCAGGCTAGCGGGGGTTACAGATACGCAGTATTTT.

This chain links TRBV20-1 with TRBJ2-1; possibly TRBD2 for D (5 bases). CDR1 DFQATT and CDR2 SNEGSKA come from the germline V gene (reference sequence). The germline V and J ends were trimmed by 3 bases and 7 bases, with 13 bases remaining between them. The CDR3 is made up of 13 amino acids. CDR3 loop: CSASVRGLNEQFF. The CDR3 coding sequence is TGCAGTGCTAGTGTACGGGGTTTGAATGAGCAGTTCTTC.

The chain joins TRBV28 to TRBJ1-2; D perhaps matches TRBD1 (5 bases). CDR1 is MDHEN and CDR2 is SYDVKM in the germline V gene. Trimming shortened V by 6 bases and J by 3 bases, and 11 bases separated the two germline ends. The CDR3 extends over 13 amino acids. CDR3 sequence reads: CASSLGVDYGYTF. The CDR3, as DNA: TGTGCCAGCAGCCTAGGGGTTGACTATGGCTACACCTTC.

The gene calls are TRBV28 and TRBJ1-1, with D unclear. Germline V CDR1 and CDR2: MDHEN, SYDVKM. The V end was cut by 6 bases, the J end by 10 bases, with 15 bases between. The CDR3 sequence is 12 residues long. CDR3 region: CASSPTEPRAFF. The CDR3 coding sequence is TGTGCCAGCAGCCCGACTGAACCACGAGCTTTCTTT.

The chain joins TRBV5-1 to TRBJ2-5; TRBD2 agrees at 11 bases. The CDR3 is made up of 15 amino acids. Germline V gene sequence: CDR1 SGHRS, CDR2 YFSETQ. J gave up 2 bases and V 4 bases, and 4 bases lay outside the gene matches. The DNA of the CDR3 is TGCGCCAGCAGCCCGCTAGCGGGGGGACAAGAGACCCAGTACTTC. This encodes CASSPLAGGQETQYF.

The gene calls are TRBV19 and TRBJ2-3; D possibly corresponds to TRBD2 (6 bases). CDR3 length equals 16 residues. With 5 bases removed from V and 3 bases from J, the gap between germline ends came to 18 bases. Germline values: CDR1 LNHDA, CDR2 SQIVND (reference sequence). The CDR3: CASSSTWGVRTDTQYF. In nucleotides, the CDR3 is TGTGCCAGTAGTTCCACCTGGGGGGTTAGAACAGATACGCAGTATTTT.

The chain has TRBV25-1 and TRBJ1-1; 7 bases map to TRBD1. There are 13 residues in the CDR3. The J segment lost 10 bases and the V segment lost 4 bases, leaving 9 bases of the junction unmatched. Germline loops: CDR1 MGHDK, CDR2 SYGVNS. CDR3 amino acids: CASSVSSPGGAFF. In DNA form, the CDR3 reads TGTGCCAGCAGTGTCAGTAGTCCAGGGGGAGCTTTCTTT.

V is TRBV28 and J is TRBJ2-3; D remains ambiguous. CDR1 MDHEN and CDR2 SYDVKM come from the germline V gene. The CDR3 runs to 11 residues. The V gene lost 6 bases and the J gene lost 6 bases, with 7 bases spanning the gap. CDR3 sequence reads: CASSPGDTQYF. The CDR3 DNA sequence: TGTGCCAGCAGCCCCGGGGATACGCAGTATTTT.

The V call is TRBV24-1, the J call TRBJ2-4; 8 bases line up with TRBD1. Germline V gives CDR1 KGHDR, CDR2 SFDVKD. Unmatched junction bases numbered 13, after V lost 5 bases and J lost 8 bases. The length of the CDR3 is 16 residues. In DNA form, the CDR3 reads TGTGCCACCAGTGCCCGTAGGACAGGGTCAAGGGACATTCAGTACTTC. It is translated as CATSARRTGSRDIQYF.

The V and J genes are TRBV15 and TRBJ2-4; 7 nucleotides match TRBD1. Germline CDR1 is LNHNV and CDR2 is YYDKDF (reference sequence). With V trimmed by 4 bases and J by 0 bases, 3 bases remained unmatched. This CDR3 contains 15 residues. DNA of the CDR3: TGTGCCACCAGCATAGGGACAGTAGCCAAAAACATTCAGTACTTC. It is translated as CATSIGTVAKNIQYF.

The V and J genes are TRBV19 and TRBJ1-1; the D is unclear. The CDR3 contains 13 residues. CDR1 is LNHDA and CDR2 is SQIVND in the germline V gene (reference sequence). With 5 bases removed from V and 6 bases from J, the gap between germline ends came to 13 bases. The DNA of the CDR3 is TGTGCCAGTAGTCTCTCTAGTTGGGCTGAAGCTTTCTTT. This codes for CASSLSSWAEAFF.